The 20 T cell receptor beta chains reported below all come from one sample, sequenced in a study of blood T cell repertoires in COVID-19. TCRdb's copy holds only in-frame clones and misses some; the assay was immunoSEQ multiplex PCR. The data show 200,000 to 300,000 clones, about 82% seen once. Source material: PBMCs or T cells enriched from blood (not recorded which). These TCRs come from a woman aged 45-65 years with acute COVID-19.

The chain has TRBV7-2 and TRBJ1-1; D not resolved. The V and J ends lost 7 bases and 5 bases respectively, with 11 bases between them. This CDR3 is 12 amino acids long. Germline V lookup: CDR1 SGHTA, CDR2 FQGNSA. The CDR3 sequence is CASTAVRTEAFF. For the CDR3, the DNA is TGTGCCAGCACCGCGGTCCGGACTGAAGCTTTCTTT.

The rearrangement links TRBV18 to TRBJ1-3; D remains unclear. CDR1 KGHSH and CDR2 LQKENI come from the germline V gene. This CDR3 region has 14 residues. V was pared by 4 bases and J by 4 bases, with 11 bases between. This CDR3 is CASSRGGNGNTIYF. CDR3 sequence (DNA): TGTGCCAGCTCACGAGGAGGGAACGGAAACACCATATATTTT. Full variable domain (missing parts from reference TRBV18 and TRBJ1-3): NAGVMQNPRHLVRRRGQEARLRCSPMKGHSHVYWYRQLPEEGLKFMVYLQKENIIDESGMPKERFSAEFPKEGPSILRIQQVVRGDSAAYFCASSRGGNGNTIYFGEGSWLTVV.

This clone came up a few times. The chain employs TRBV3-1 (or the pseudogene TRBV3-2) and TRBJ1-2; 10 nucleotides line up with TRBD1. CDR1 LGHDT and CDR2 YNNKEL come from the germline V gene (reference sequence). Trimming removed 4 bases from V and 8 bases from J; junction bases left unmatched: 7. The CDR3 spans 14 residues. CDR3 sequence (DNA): TGTGCCAGCAGCCCCCCCGGGACAGGGGTCGGCTACACCTTC. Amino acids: CASSPPGTGVGYTF.

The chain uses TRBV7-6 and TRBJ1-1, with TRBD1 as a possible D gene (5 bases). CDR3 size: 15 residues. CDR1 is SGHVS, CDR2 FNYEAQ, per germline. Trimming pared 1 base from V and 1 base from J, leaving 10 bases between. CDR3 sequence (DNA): TGTGCCAGCAGCTTAGGGCGCACAGGGAACACTGAAGCTTTCTTT. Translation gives CASSLGRTGNTEAFF.

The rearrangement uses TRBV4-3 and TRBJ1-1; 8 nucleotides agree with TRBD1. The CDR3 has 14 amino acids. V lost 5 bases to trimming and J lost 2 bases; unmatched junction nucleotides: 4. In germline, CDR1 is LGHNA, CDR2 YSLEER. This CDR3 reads CASSSQGANTEAFF. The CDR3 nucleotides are TGCGCCAGCAGCAGCCAGGGGGCTAACACTGAAGCTTTCTTT.

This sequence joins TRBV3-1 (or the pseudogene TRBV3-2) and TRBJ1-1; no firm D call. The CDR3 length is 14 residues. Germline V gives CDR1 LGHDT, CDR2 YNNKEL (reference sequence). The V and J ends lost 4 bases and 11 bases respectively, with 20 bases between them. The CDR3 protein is CASSPSPGTGWAFF. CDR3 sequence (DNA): TGTGCCAGCAGCCCATCCCCAGGAACGGGGTGGGCTTTCTTT.

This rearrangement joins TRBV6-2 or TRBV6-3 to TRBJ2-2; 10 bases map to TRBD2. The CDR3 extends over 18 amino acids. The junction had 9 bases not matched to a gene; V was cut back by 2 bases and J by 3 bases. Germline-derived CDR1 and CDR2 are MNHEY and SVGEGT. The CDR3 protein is CASSYPSSGGVDTGELFF. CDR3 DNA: TGTGCCAGCAGTTACCCGTCTAGCGGGGGCGTGGACACCGGGGAGCTGTTTTTT.

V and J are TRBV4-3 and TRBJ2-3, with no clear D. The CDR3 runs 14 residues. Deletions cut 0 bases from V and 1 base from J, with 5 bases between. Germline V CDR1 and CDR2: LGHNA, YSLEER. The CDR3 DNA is TGCGCCAGCAGCCAAGAATATCGCACAGATACGCAGTATTTT. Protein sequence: CASSQEYRTDTQYF.

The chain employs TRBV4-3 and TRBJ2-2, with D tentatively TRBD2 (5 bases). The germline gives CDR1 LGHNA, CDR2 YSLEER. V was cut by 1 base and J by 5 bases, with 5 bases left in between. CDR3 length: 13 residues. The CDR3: CASSQGETGELFF. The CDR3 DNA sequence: TGCGCCAGCAGCCAAGGGGAGACCGGGGAGCTGTTTTTT.

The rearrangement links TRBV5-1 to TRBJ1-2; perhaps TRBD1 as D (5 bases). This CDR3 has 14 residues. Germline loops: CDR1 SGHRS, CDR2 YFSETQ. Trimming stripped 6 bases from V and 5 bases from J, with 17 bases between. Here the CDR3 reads CASTPSGAGYGYTF. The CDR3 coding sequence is TGCGCCAGCACCCCCAGCGGGGCAGGGTATGGCTACACCTTC.

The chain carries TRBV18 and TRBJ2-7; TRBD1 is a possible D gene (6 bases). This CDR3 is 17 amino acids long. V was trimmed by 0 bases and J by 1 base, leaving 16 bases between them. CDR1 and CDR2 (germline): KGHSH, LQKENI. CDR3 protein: CASSPPTGQGLSYEQYF. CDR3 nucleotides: TGTGCCAGCTCACCACCTACCGGGCAGGGGCTTTCCTACGAGCAGTACTTC.

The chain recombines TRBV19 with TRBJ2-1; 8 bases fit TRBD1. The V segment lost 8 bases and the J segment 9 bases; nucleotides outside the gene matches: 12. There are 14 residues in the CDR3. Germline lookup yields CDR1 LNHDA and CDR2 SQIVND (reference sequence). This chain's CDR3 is CASGIRGQGAEQFF. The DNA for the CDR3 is TGTGCCAGTGGCATAAGGGGGCAGGGGGCTGAGCAGTTCTTC. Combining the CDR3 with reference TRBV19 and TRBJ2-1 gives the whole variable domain DGGITQSPKYLFRKEGQNVTLSCEQNLNHDAMYWYRQDPGQGLRLIYYSQIVNDFQKGDIAEGYSVSREKKESFPLTVTSAQKNPTAFYLCASGIRGQGAEQFFGPGTRLTVL.

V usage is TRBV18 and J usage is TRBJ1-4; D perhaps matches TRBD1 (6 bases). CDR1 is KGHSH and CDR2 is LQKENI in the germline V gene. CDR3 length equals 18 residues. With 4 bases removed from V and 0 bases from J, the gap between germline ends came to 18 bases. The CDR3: CASSLFRDTAATNEKLFF. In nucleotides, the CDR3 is TGTGCCAGCTCACTCTTCCGGGACACCGCTGCAACTAATGAAAAACTGTTTTTT.

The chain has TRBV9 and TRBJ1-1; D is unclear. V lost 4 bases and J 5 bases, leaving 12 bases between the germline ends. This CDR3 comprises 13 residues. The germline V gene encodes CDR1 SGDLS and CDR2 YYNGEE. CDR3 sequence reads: CASSPRAGTEAFF. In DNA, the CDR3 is TGTGCCAGCAGCCCCCGGGCGGGGACTGAAGCTTTCTTT.

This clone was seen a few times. The CDR3 loop reads CASSLDYRAYEQYF. In nucleotides, the CDR3 is TGTGCCAGCAGCTTAGATTACAGGGCGTACGAGCAGTACTTC. The chain has TRBV5-4 and TRBJ2-7; weak D call: TRBD1 (6 bases). V was pared by 2 bases and J by 4 bases, with 13 bases between. CDR3 size: 14 residues. The germline CDR1 and CDR2 sequences are SGHNT and YYREEE (reference sequence).

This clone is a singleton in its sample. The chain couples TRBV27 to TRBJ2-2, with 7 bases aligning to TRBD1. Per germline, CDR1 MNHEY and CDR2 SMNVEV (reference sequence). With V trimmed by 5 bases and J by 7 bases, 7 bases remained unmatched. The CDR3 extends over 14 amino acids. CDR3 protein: CASSKGARIGELFF. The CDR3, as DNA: TGTGCCAGCAGTAAGGGGGCGCGAATCGGGGAGCTGTTTTTT.

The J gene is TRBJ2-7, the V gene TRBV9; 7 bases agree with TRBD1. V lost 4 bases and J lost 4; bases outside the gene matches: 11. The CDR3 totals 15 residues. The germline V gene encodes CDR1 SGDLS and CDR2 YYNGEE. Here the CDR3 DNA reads TGTGCCAGCAGCCCCAAACCGGGACAGATATACGAGCAGTACTTC. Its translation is CASSPKPGQIYEQYF.

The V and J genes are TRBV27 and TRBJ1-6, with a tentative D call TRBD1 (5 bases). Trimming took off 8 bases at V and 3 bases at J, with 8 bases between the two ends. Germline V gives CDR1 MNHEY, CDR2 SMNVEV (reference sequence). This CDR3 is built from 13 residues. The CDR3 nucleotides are TGTGCCAGCGGGGGGAACTATAATTCACCCCTCCACTTT. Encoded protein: CASGGNYNSPLHF.

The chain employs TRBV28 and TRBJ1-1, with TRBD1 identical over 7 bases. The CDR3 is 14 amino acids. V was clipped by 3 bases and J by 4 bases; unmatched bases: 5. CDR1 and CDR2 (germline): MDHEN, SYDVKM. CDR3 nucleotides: TGTGCCAGCAGTTTCTTCCCAGGGGGCACTGAAGCTTTCTTT. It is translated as CASSFFPGGTEAFF. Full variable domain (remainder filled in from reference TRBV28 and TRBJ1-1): DVKVTQSSRYLVKRTGEKVFLECVQDMDHENMFWYRQDPGLGLRLIYFSYDVKMKEKGDIPEGYSVSREKKERFSLILESASTNQTSMYLCASSFFPGGTEAFFGQGTRLTVV.

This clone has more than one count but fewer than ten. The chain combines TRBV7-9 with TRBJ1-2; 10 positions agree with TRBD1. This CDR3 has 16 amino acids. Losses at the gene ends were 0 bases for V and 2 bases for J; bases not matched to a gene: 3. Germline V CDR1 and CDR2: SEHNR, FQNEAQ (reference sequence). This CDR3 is CASSLAPGQGNYGYTF. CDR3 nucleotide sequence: TGTGCCAGCAGCTTAGCCCCGGGACAGGGGAACTATGGCTACACCTTC.